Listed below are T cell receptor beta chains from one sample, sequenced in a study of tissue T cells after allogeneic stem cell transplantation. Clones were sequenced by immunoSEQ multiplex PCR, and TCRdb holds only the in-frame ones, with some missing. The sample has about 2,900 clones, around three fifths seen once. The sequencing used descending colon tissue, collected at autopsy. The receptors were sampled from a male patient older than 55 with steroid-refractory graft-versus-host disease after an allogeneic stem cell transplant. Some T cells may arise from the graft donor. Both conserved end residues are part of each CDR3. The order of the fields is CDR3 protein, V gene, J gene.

CDR3: CASSQDIDQPQHF; V: TRBV3-1/TRBV3-2; J: TRBJ1-5
CDR3: CASSHDRVGDTQYF; V: TRBV4-2; J: TRBJ2-3
CDR3: CASSIGTGGFSPLHF; V: TRBV19; J: TRBJ1-6
CDR3: CASSLKGRRSSTDTQYF; V: TRBV27; J: TRBJ2-3
CDR3: CASSYQWDRSNYGYTF; V: TRBV6-5; J: TRBJ1-2
CDR3: CASSPYSATGEETQYF; V: TRBV4-1; J: TRBJ2-5
CDR3: CASSQDSSGGYYNEQFF; V: TRBV4-1; J: TRBJ2-1
CDR3: CASSVEVAGYNEQFF; V: TRBV9; J: TRBJ2-1
CDR3: CASRTYNSPLHF; V: TRBV5-6; J: TRBJ1-6
CDR3: CASNTGANVLTF; V: TRBV12-3/TRBV12-4; J: TRBJ2-6
CDR3: CSAYSGNTIYF; V: TRBV20-1; J: TRBJ1-3
CDR3: CASSSGQTSTDTQYF; V: TRBV27; J: TRBJ2-3
CDR3: CASSIGIGTGKLFF; V: TRBV19; J: TRBJ1-4
CDR3: CASSPLTGGEAFF; V: TRBV18; J: TRBJ1-1
CDR3: CASSLAGARNTEAFF; V: TRBV5-1; J: TRBJ1-1
CDR3: CASSQNGYSNQPQHF; V: TRBV6-2/TRBV6-3; J: TRBJ1-5
CDR3: CSVRTGFAYEQYF; V: TRBV29-1; J: TRBJ2-7
CDR3: CASSLGFQGLGRGEQFF; V: TRBV11-3; J: TRBJ2-1
CDR3: CASSPGTATNYGYTF; V: TRBV18; J: TRBJ1-2
CDR3: CARRWVAGGGETQYF; V: TRBV5-6; J: TRBJ2-5
CDR3: CASSTQGTGANVLTF; V: TRBV5-4; J: TRBJ2-6
CDR3: CASNREEAFF; V: TRBV6-5; J: TRBJ1-1
CDR3: CASSPGGTYGYTF; V: TRBV18; J: TRBJ1-2
CDR3: CASSQVGGADTQYF; V: TRBV4-3; J: TRBJ2-3
CDR3: CASSFERRVNTEAFF; V: TRBV12-1; J: TRBJ1-1
CDR3: CASSPDRANYGYTF; V: TRBV18; J: TRBJ1-2
CDR3: CASSPTGVKSDTQYF; V: TRBV6-5; J: TRBJ2-3
CDR3: CARVVWGELFF; V: TRBV12-3/TRBV12-4; J: TRBJ2-2
CDR3: CASSHELYGYTF; V: TRBV4-3; J: TRBJ1-2
CDR3: CASSYGRGDDEQFF; V: TRBV6-5; J: TRBJ2-1
CDR3: CASILGSGYNEQFF; V: TRBV5-5; J: TRBJ2-1
CDR3: CASSYRAGQRNSPLHF; V: TRBV19; J: TRBJ1-6
CDR3: CASSLTQAVPYEHSEAFF; V: TRBV7-6; J: TRBJ1-1
CDR3: CASSPTGRETQYF; V: TRBV5-6; J: TRBJ2-5
CDR3: CASNSVGNQPQHF; V: TRBV2; J: TRBJ1-5
CDR3: CASSQGNTGELFF; V: TRBV18; J: TRBJ2-2
CDR3: CASSEAGQINEKLFF; V: TRBV6-1; J: TRBJ1-4
CDR3: CASGEVTRRQGQNYGYTF; V: TRBV6-1; J: TRBJ1-2
CDR3: CAGGGQGSYEQYF; V: TRBV2; J: TRBJ2-7
CDR3: CASSLAGSGTYEQYF; V: TRBV5-1; J: TRBJ2-7
CDR3: CASSSGGNYNSPLHF; V: TRBV7-2; J: TRBJ1-6
CDR3: CASSFASTNYGYTF; V: TRBV5-4; J: TRBJ1-2
CDR3: CASSVKAGGQNIQYF; V: TRBV9; J: TRBJ2-4
CDR3: CASSEDGGPTYEQYF; V: TRBV6-1; J: TRBJ2-7
CDR3: CASSNGPPGELFF; V: TRBV5-1; J: TRBJ2-2
CDR3: CASSLGAVDYGYTF; V: TRBV5-5; J: TRBJ1-2
CDR3: CASSLRMAEAFF; V: TRBV12-3/TRBV12-4; J: TRBJ1-1
CDR3: CASTRDRGTEAFF; V: TRBV2; J: TRBJ1-1
CDR3: CASSQETPGTDTQYF; V: TRBV4-3; J: TRBJ2-3
CDR3: CASSDSKDSGNTIYF; V: TRBV25-1; J: TRBJ1-3
CDR3: CASSRASGDQETQYF; V: TRBV7-9; J: TRBJ2-5
CDR3: CASSETSGMIYEQYF; V: TRBV9; J: TRBJ2-7
CDR3: CASSARAVGTEAFF; V: TRBV2; J: TRBJ1-1